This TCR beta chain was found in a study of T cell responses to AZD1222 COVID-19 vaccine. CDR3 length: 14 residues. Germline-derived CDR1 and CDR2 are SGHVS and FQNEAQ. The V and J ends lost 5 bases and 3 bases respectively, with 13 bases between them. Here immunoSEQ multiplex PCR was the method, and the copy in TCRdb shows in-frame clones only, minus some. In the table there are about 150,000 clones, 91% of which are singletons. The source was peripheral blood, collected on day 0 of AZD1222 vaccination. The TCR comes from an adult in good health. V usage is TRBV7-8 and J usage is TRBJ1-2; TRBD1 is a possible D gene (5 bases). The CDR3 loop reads CASSPIGGDYGYTF. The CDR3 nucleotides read TGTGCCAGCAGCCCCATTGGGGGAGACTATGGCTACACCTTC.